This is a list of T cell receptor beta chains from one sample in a study of neoadjuvant nivolumab and ipilimumab in lung cancer. The method was immunoSEQ multiplex PCR; TCRdb's version includes in-frame clones alone and lacks a portion of them. This table holds 39,000 or so clones, roughly 89% found once. The source was peripheral blood, collected before neoadjuvant nivolumab, alone or with ipilimumab. The receptor set was obtained from an adult with non-small cell lung cancer. The CDR3 runs from the conserved cysteine through the conserved F or W. A D gene is named only where the DNA matches it firmly. Some rows mark clone size as missing; the rest say once, few, many or name a class of expanded clone.

v_gene	j_gene	abundance	d_gene	CDR3aa	CDR3nt
TRBV9	TRBJ2-2	NA	NA	CASSVGHNTGELFF	TGTGCCAGCAGCGTAGGGCATAACACCGGGGAGCTGTTTTTT
TRBV2	TRBJ2-7	NA	NA	CASSLRETYEQYF	TGTGCCAGCAGTTTGCGGGAAACCTACGAGCAGTACTTC
TRBV10-3	TRBJ1-2	NA	TRBD1	CAISEGQGGYGYTF	TGTGCCATCAGTGAGGGACAGGGGGGTTATGGCTACACCTTC
TRBV19	TRBJ1-2	NA	NA	CASSISRRIYGYTF	TGTGCCAGTAGTATTTCTCGGCGGATCTATGGCTACACCTTC
TRBV6-5	TRBJ1-2	NA	NA	CASSYSDRATDGYTF	TGTGCCAGCAGTTATTCGGACCGCGCCACGGATGGCTACACCTTC
TRBV6-4	TRBJ2-1	once	TRBD2	CASSDSGLAKHNEQFF	TGTGCCAGCAGTGACTCGGGACTAGCAAAACACAATGAGCAGTTCTTC
TRBV6-1	TRBJ2-5	NA	NA	CASSEQGPIQETQYF	TGTGCCAGCAGTGAACAGGGACCGATACAAGAGACCCAGTACTTC
TRBV14	TRBJ2-7	NA	NA	CASSPKGDPGKSEQYF	TGTGCCAGCAGCCCCAAGGGGGACCCCGGTAAGAGCGAGCAGTACTTC
TRBV5-1	TRBJ2-7	NA	NA	CASSLAGDSEQYF	TGCGCCAGCAGCTTGGCGGGAGATTCCGAGCAGTACTTC
TRBV7-2	TRBJ1-1	NA	NA	CATKEQTNTEAFF	TGTGCCACGAAGGAACAAACAAACACTGAAGCTTTCTTT
TRBV18	TRBJ2-3	NA	NA	CASSPSTDTQYF	TGTGCCAGCTCACCTAGCACAGATACGCAGTATTTT
TRBV19	TRBJ1-1	NA	NA	CASSPRLNTEAFF	TGTGCCAGTAGTCCTCGGTTGAACACTGAAGCTTTCTTT
TRBV9	TRBJ2-5	NA	TRBD2	CASSVGSSGRRVAETQYF	TGTGCCAGCAGCGTAGGATCTAGCGGGAGGAGAGTCGCAGAGACCCAGTACTTC
TRBV9	TRBJ2-7	NA	TRBD1	CASSVLTGDAYEQYF	TGTGCCAGCAGCGTGCTGACAGGGGACGCCTACGAGCAGTACTTC
TRBV19	TRBJ2-1	NA	NA	CASSIAEHNEQFF	TGTGCCAGTAGTATAGCGGAGCACAATGAGCAGTTCTTC
TRBV7-3	TRBJ2-7	NA	NA	CASSPQGTGGQYF	TGTGCCAGCAGCCCACAGGGAACTGGCGGACAGTACTTC
TRBV29-1	TRBJ2-3	NA	NA	CSVPTIDWTRSHTQYF	TGCAGCGTTCCGACTATAGACTGGACCAGGTCCCATACGCAGTATTTT
TRBV5-1	TRBJ1-4	NA	NA	CASSLWTNYGTVNEKLFF	TGCGCCAGCAGCTTGTGGACAAATTACGGGACGGTAAATGAAAAACTGTTTTTT
TRBV5-6	TRBJ2-7	NA	NA	CASSFGLAAYEQYF	TGTGCCAGCAGCTTCGGGCTAGCCGCCTACGAGCAGTACTTC
TRBV6-5	TRBJ2-5	NA	NA	CASSFLYQETQYF	TGTGCCAGCAGTTTCTTATACCAAGAGACCCAGTACTTC
TRBV7-7	TRBJ1-3	NA	NA	CASSLFDGNTIYF	TGTGCCAGCAGCTTATTTGATGGAAACACCATATATTTT
TRBV7-9	TRBJ1-2	few	NA	CASSLTDYGYTF	TGTGCCAGCAGCTTAACGGACTATGGCTACACCTTC
TRBV5-1	TRBJ1-2	once	TRBD1	CASSGEQGEVYGYTF	TGCGCCAGCAGCGGAGAACAGGGGGAGGTCTATGGCTACACCTTC
TRBV5-1	TRBJ2-7	NA	NA	CASSLEPGEAYEQYF	TGCGCCAGCAGCTTGGAGCCAGGGGAGGCCTACGAGCAGTACTTC
TRBV7-9	TRBJ2-5	NA	TRBD1	CASVYRDRQETQYF	TGTGCCAGTGTCTACCGGGACAGGCAAGAGACCCAGTACTTC
TRBV29-1	TRBJ2-5	NA	TRBD2	CSVVRGLAGTEETQYF	TGCAGCGTTGTAAGGGGACTAGCGGGAACTGAAGAGACCCAGTACTTC
TRBV5-1	TRBJ1-5	NA	NA	CASSQDSYSNQPQHF	TGCGCCAGCAGTCAGGACAGCTATAGCAATCAGCCCCAGCATTTT
TRBV7-8	TRBJ2-1	NA	NA	CASSPLLESVEQFF	TGTGCCAGCAGCCCATTACTTGAGTCGGTTGAGCAGTTCTTC
TRBV25-1	TRBJ2-5	NA	NA	CASSESPRETQYF	TGTGCCAGCAGTGAATCCCCGCGAGAGACCCAGTACTTC
TRBV4-1	TRBJ2-7	NA	TRBD2	CASSQVLGLAGPYDYEQYF	TGCGCCAGCAGCCAAGTTCTAGGACTAGCGGGACCGTATGACTACGAGCAGTACTTC
TRBV4-3	TRBJ1-2	NA	NA	CASSSQGRNYGYTF	TGCGCCAGCAGCTCGCAAGGACGGAACTATGGCTACACCTTC
TRBV6-5	TRBJ1-2	NA	NA	CASSYSNGAGGYTF	TGTGCCAGCAGTTACTCGAACGGGGCGGGAGGCTACACCTTC
TRBV7-2	TRBJ1-1	NA	NA	CASRRKQGANTEAFF	TGTGCCAGCAGACGGAAACAGGGAGCGAACACTGAAGCTTTCTTT
TRBV6-5	TRBJ1-5	NA	NA	CATLTGPGQPQHF	TGTGCCACTCTGACCGGGCCGGGTCAGCCCCAGCATTTT
TRBV6-5	TRBJ2-5	NA	TRBD2	CASSLLAGGETQYF	TGTGCCAGCAGTCTTCTAGCGGGAGGAGAGACCCAGTACTTC
TRBV19	TRBJ2-7	NA	TRBD1	CASSIEDRNEQYF	TGTGCCAGTAGTATAGAGGACAGGAACGAGCAGTACTTC
TRBV4-1	TRBJ2-1	NA	TRBD2	CASSPLPSGSYNEQFF	TGCGCCAGCAGCCCCCTGCCTAGCGGGAGTTACAATGAGCAGTTCTTC
TRBV5-1	TRBJ2-3	NA	NA	CASSLAVLSTDTQYF	TGCGCCAGCAGCTTGGCGGTGTTGAGCACAGATACGCAGTATTTT
TRBV28	TRBJ2-1	NA	TRBD2	CASRASGRGHEQFF	TGTGCCAGCAGGGCTAGCGGGAGAGGCCATGAGCAGTTCTTC
TRBV5-6	TRBJ2-7	once	TRBD2	CASSLVGLAGALPHEQYF	TGTGCCAGCAGCTTGGTAGGCCTAGCGGGAGCTTTACCCCACGAGCAGTACTTC
TRBV5-1	TRBJ2-1	once	TRBD2	CASSSGGTSGSEVDEQFF	TGCGCCAGCAGCTCCGGAGGGACTAGCGGCTCGGAGGTAGATGAGCAGTTCTTC
TRBV6-5	TRBJ2-1	NA	NA	CASSSGGPSVAEQFF	TGTGCCAGCAGTTCCGGAGGTCCCTCGGTCGCTGAGCAGTTCTTC
TRBV28	TRBJ2-7	NA	NA	CASSLSTGVDEQYF	TGTGCCAGCAGTTTATCTACGGGGGTAGACGAGCAGTACTTC
TRBV10-1	TRBJ2-7	NA	NA	CATSSSKHYEQYF	TGCGCCACGTCTAGCAGCAAACACTACGAGCAGTACTTC
TRBV27	TRBJ2-1	NA	TRBD2	CASSPQGEGLAGFNEQFF	TGTGCCAGCAGTCCCCAGGGGGAGGGCCTAGCGGGATTCAATGAGCAGTTCTTC
TRBV28	TRBJ2-7	NA	NA	CVSGDSSYEQYF	TGTGTTTCCGGGGATAGCTCCTACGAGCAGTACTTC
TRBV30	TRBJ2-1	NA	NA	CAWSRSYNEQFF	TGTGCCTGGAGTCGTTCCTACAATGAGCAGTTCTTC
TRBV28	TRBJ2-7	once	TRBD2	CASSIPPGLASYEQYF	TGTGCCAGCAGCATACCACCGGGACTAGCATCCTACGAGCAGTACTTC
TRBV7-9	TRBJ2-1	NA	NA	CASSSPGQRTVSEQFF	TGTGCCAGCAGCTCCCCGGGGCAGAGGACTGTGAGTGAGCAGTTCTTC
TRBV6-1	TRBJ2-7	NA	NA	CAGKFRYEQYF	TGTGCCGGCAAGTTCCGCTACGAGCAGTACTTC
TRBV4-3	TRBJ2-1	NA	TRBD1	CASSQDGGQGKNYNEQFF	TGCGCCAGCAGCCAAGATGGGGGACAGGGAAAAAACTACAATGAGCAGTTCTTC
TRBV5-4	TRBJ2-3	NA	TRBD2	CASSVLAGGADTQYF	TGTGCCAGCAGCGTGTTGGCGGGAGGGGCAGATACGCAGTATTTT